This T cell receptor beta chain was retrieved from a study of blood T cell repertoires in COVID-19. Overall study context: Sources were T cells, B-cell-depleted T cells, or PBMCs; the material itself was cDNA or gDNA.

This clone was seen only a few times. This CDR3 comprises 14 residues. V lost 1 base and J lost 2, with 9 bases in between. The V gene's germline CDR1 is SEHNR and CDR2 FQNEAQ (reference sequence). In the authors' workflow: Quantification of nucleated cells was approximated via reference gene primer amplification. Method: immunoSEQ multiplex PCR; TCRdb's copy keeps in-frame clones and lacks some. V, J and clone size derive from that table, while D and trimming were established from the DNA sequence. The sample holds some 250,000 clones; approximately 90% are singletons and the top ten take about 2.2%.

The material sequenced was peripheral blood. J is TRBJ2-7 and V is TRBV7-9; D is ambiguous. The TCR was taken from a man aged 30 to 39 who had recovered from COVID-19. CDR3 sequence (DNA): TGTGCCAGCAGCTTAGGCTTCCAGACCTACGAGCAGTACTTC. Protein sequence: CASSLGFQTYEQYF.